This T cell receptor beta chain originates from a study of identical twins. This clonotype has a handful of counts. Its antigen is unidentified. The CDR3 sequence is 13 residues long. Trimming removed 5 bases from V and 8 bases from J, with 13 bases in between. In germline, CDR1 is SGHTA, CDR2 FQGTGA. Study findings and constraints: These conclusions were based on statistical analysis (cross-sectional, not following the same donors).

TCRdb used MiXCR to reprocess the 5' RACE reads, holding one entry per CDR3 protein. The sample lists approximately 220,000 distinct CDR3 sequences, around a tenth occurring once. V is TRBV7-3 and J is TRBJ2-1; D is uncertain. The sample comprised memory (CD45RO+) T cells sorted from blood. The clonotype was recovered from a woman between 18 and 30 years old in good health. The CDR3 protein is CASSPSWMDEQFF. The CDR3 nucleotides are TGTGCCAGCAGCCCATCCTGGATGGATGAGCAGTTCTTC.